This is a list of T cell receptor beta chains from one sample in a study of T cell repertoires in cytomegalovirus infection. TCRdb reprocessed the reads via MiXCR and lists one record per CDR3 protein. The sample shows 490,000 or so distinct CDR3 sequences, 11% of them seen only once. Sequenced: PBMCs. Every receptor here comes from a human donor in good health (CMV status not recorded). Some clones in this sample may be carry-over from other donors' samples. The CDR3 runs from the conserved cysteine through the conserved F or W. A D gene is named only where the DNA matches it firmly. Some rows mark clone size as missing; the rest say once, few, many or name a class of expanded clone.

abundance	d_gene	v_gene	j_gene	CDR3aa	CDR3nt
few	TRBD1	TRBV18	TRBJ2-7	CASSPLRGLYEQYF	TGTGCCAGCTCACCTCTCAGGGGGCTGTACGAGCAGTACTTC
NA	NA	TRBV6-5	TRBJ1-5	CASSSSLGIGNQPQHF	TGTGCCAGCAGTTCCTCCTTGGGGATCGGTAATCAGCCCCAGCATTTT
NA	TRBD1	TRBV18	TRBJ1-1	CASSGPGQGAGTEAFF	TGTGCCAGCTCAGGGCCGGGACAGGGGGCCGGGACTGAAGCTTTCTTT
many	NA	TRBV7-2	TRBJ2-7	CASSLGPGAAYEQYF	TGTGCCAGCAGCTTGGGACCCGGGGCTGCCTACGAGCAGTACTTC
NA	NA	TRBV2	TRBJ1-2	CASNTMVYGYTF	TGTGCCAGCAATACGATGGTTTATGGCTACACCTTC
many	NA	TRBV27	TRBJ1-1	CASSFGGGGTEAFF	TGTGCCAGCAGTTTCGGCGGTGGGGGCACTGAAGCTTTCTTT
NA	NA	TRBV27	TRBJ2-5	CASSPGPSETQYF	TGTGCCAGCAGTCCAGGACCCTCCGAGACCCAGTACTTC
many	TRBD2	TRBV28	TRBJ2-3	CASRNLLAGGVDTQYF	TGTGCCAGCAGGAACCTACTAGCGGGAGGGGTAGATACGCAGTATTTT
NA	NA	TRBV7-2	TRBJ1-4	CASTDYGEKLFF	TGTGCCAGCACCGACTATGGTGAAAAACTGTTTTTT
many	TRBD2	TRBV19	TRBJ2-1	CASSMISGGDSYNEQFF	TGTGCCAGTAGTATGATTAGCGGGGGGGACTCCTACAATGAGCAGTTCTTC
few	NA	TRBV7-6	TRBJ1-3	CASSLWGTGNTIYF	TGTGCCAGCAGTTTGTGGGGGACGGGAAACACCATATATTTT
NA	TRBD1	TRBV15	TRBJ1-1	CATSGQRDRTNTEAFF	TGTGCCACCAGCGGCCAAAGGGACAGAACTAACACTGAAGCTTTCTTT
many	TRBD1	TRBV4-2	TRBJ1-2	CASSQGDARGRRKGGYTF	TGTGCCAGCAGCCAAGGCGATGCCAGGGGGCGTCGAAAGGGTGGCTACACCTTC
few	TRBD1	TRBV6-4	TRBJ1-6	CARRQGAHNSPLHF	TGTGCCAGGAGACAGGGGGCTCATAATTCACCCCTCCACTTT
NA	TRBD1	TRBV7-9	TRBJ1-2	CASSYRDRGRGYTF	TGTGCCAGCAGCTACCGGGACAGAGGAAGGGGCTACACCTTC
few	NA	TRBV29-1	TRBJ2-7	CSVRSQANYEQYF	TGCAGCGTTCGGTCGCAGGCCAACTACGAGCAGTACTTC
few	NA	TRBV12-3/TRBV12-4	TRBJ1-1	CASRRDPLVTEAFF	TGTGCCAGCAGACGGGACCCCCTGGTCACTGAAGCTTTCTTT
NA	NA	TRBV11-1	TRBJ1-1	CASSLRHGRTEAFF	TGTGCCAGCAGCTTACGGCATGGGAGGACTGAAGCTTTCTTT
few	NA	TRBV7-9	TRBJ2-5	CASSSPGMGETQYF	TGTGCCAGCAGCTCTCCAGGGATGGGGGAGACCCAGTACTTC
NA	NA	TRBV20-1	TRBJ2-1	CSAPQTDYNEQFF	TGCAGTGCTCCACAGACAGATTACAATGAGCAGTTCTTC
few	NA	TRBV6-1	TRBJ2-7	CASTNGFYEQYF	TGTGCCAGCACCAACGGATTCTACGAGCAGTACTTC
NA	NA	TRBV30	TRBJ2-6	CAWGTGANVLTF	TGTGCCTGGGGAACTGGGGCCAACGTCCTGACTTTC
few	NA	TRBV19	TRBJ2-6	CASINRIARGNYSGANVLTF	TGTGCCAGTATCAATAGGATCGCGAGGGGGAACTACTCTGGGGCCAACGTCCTGACTTTC
many	NA	TRBV29-1	TRBJ2-7	CSAQGSGYEQYF	TGCAGCGCTCAGGGCTCGGGCTACGAGCAGTACTTC
NA	NA	TRBV29-1	TRBJ2-6	CSVEPVSGANVLTF	TGCAGCGTTGAACCGGTTTCTGGGGCCAACGTCCTGACTTTC
NA	TRBD1	TRBV20-1	TRBJ2-2	CSATWTGGTGELFF	TGCAGTGCCACCTGGACAGGGGGGACCGGGGAGCTGTTTTTT
many	TRBD2	TRBV20-1	TRBJ2-1	CSFGLAAHNEQFF	TGCAGCTTCGGACTAGCGGCCCACAATGAGCAGTTCTTC
NA	NA	TRBV2	TRBJ1-5	CASSPPGGESQPQHF	TGTGCCAGCAGCCCTCCGGGGGGGGAGAGTCAGCCCCAGCATTTT
many	NA	TRBV27	TRBJ2-1	CASSSGRRRDNEQFF	TGTGCCAGCAGTTCGGGACGGCGAAGAGACAATGAGCAGTTCTTC
NA	NA	TRBV29-1	TRBJ1-1	CSVVGAVNTEAFF	TGCAGCGTTGTGGGGGCAGTGAACACTGAAGCTTTCTTT
many	NA	TRBV7-3	TRBJ2-3	CASSPTHGLSRTDTQYF	TGTGCCAGCAGCCCTACCCATGGACTATCGAGGACAGATACGCAGTATTTT
many	TRBD1	TRBV7-8	TRBJ1-1	CASSSGQGPTEAFF	TGTGCCAGCAGCTCCGGACAGGGGCCCACTGAAGCTTTCTTT
few	NA	TRBV5-4	TRBJ2-6	CASSLEPHSGANVLTF	TGTGCCAGCAGCTTGGAACCCCACTCTGGGGCCAACGTCCTGACTTTC
many	NA	TRBV29-1	TRBJ1-2	CSVEDPGFNYGYTF	TGCAGCGTTGAAGATCCAGGGTTCAACTATGGCTACACCTTC
few	NA	TRBV29-1	TRBJ1-2	CSVRAGINYGYTF	TGCAGCGTTCGGGCAGGTATTAACTATGGCTACACCTTC
many	NA	TRBV28	TRBJ2-3	CASSLQSTDTQYF	TGTGCCAGCAGTTTGCAAAGCACAGATACGCAGTATTTT
many	NA	TRBV7-2	TRBJ1-1	CASSFGRGGLEAFF	TGTGCCAGCAGCTTTGGTCGGGGGGGGTTAGAGGCTTTCTTT
many	TRBD1	TRBV19	TRBJ2-2	CASSGQQGDPGELFF	TGTGCCAGTAGTGGGCAACAGGGGGACCCCGGGGAGCTGTTTTTT
many	TRBD2	TRBV7-3	TRBJ2-1	CASSLGVRDYPYNEQFF	TGTGCCAGCAGCTTAGGAGTTAGGGACTACCCATACAATGAGCAGTTCTTC
NA	NA	TRBV29-1	TRBJ2-5	CSVGRGSQETQYF	TGCAGCGTTGGACGGGGGTCCCAAGAGACCCAGTACTTC
many	TRBD1	TRBV2	TRBJ2-2	CASSSLQGAGTGELFF	TGTGCCAGCAGTTCCCTACAGGGGGCCGGAACCGGGGAGCTGTTTTTT
many	NA	TRBV28	TRBJ1-2	CASSFSAPNYGYTF	TGTGCCAGCAGTTTTTCGGCGCCGAACTATGGCTACACCTTC
few	NA	TRBV2	TRBJ2-3	CATSGRDRTDTQYF	TGTGCCACCTCGGGACGGGACCGAACAGATACGCAGTATTTT
few	NA	TRBV3-1	TRBJ2-5	CASSGGKTWETQYF	TGTGCCAGCAGCGGGGGGAAGACGTGGGAGACCCAGTACTTC
NA	NA	TRBV29-1	TRBJ2-3	CSVARVLLADTQYF	TGCAGCGTTGCCCGTGTTCTACTTGCAGATACGCAGTATTTT
NA	NA	TRBV20-1	TRBJ2-3	CSARRARSTDTQYF	TGCAGTGCTAGACGGGCCAGGAGCACAGATACGCAGTATTTT
many	TRBD2	TRBV7-7	TRBJ2-1	CASSPQAGGYNEQFF	TGTGCTAGCAGCCCCCAGGCGGGAGGCTACAATGAGCAGTTCTTC
many	TRBD1	TRBV7-2	TRBJ1-1	CASSLRRGREDKAFF	TGTGCCAGCAGCTTACGGAGGGGGCGCGAGGATAAAGCTTTCTTT
once	TRBD2	TRBV28	TRBJ2-1	CASRTGTSGSYDEQFF	TGTGCCAGCAGGACCGGGACTAGCGGCTCCTACGATGAGCAGTTCTTC
many	NA	TRBV7-2	TRBJ1-6	CASSLWAGSNSPLHF	TGTGCCAGCAGCTTATGGGCCGGGAGTAATTCACCCCTCCACTTT
many	TRBD1	TRBV7-9	TRBJ1-5	CASSSTGLYSNQPQHF	TGTGCCAGCAGCTCGACAGGGTTGTATAGCAATCAGCCCCAGCATTTT
many	NA	TRBV24-1	TRBJ1-2	CAPLADSSDYGYTF	TGTGCCCCACTGGCAGACTCTTCGGACTATGGCTACACCTTC